This T cell receptor beta chain stems from a study of beta chain features in type 1 diabetes. CDR3 length equals 13 residues. Germline assignment: CDR1 SQVTM and CDR2 ANQGSEA. Trimming took 5 bases from V and 6 from J; bases not matched to a gene: 9. cDNA synthesis used the whole RNA isolate, giving expressed TCRB sequences. Profiled with immunoSEQ multiplex PCR; TCRdb holds only in-frame clones, not every one. The data contain tens of thousands of clones, around 60% of them singletons. A remark on this clone: Its antigen remains unknown.

Points from the study as a whole: All four CD4+ subsets of Type 1 diabetes patients contained TCRB CDR3s that were moderately but significantly shorter. The cDNA sequencing approach could over-represent high-TCR-expressing cells.

The chain uses TRBV29-1 and TRBJ1-1; 7 bases are a match to TRBD1. The sequenced material came from stem cell memory CD4+ T cells from blood. The sequence came from a woman younger than 45 with type 1 diabetes. As DNA, the CDR3 is TGCAGCGTTTCTATGACAGGGCGAGCTGAAGCTTTCTTT. Translated: CSVSMTGRAEAFF.